The 11 T cell receptor beta chains in this list originate from one sample, sequenced in a study of T cells expressing NK-cell markers. From its re-call of the 5' RACE reads, TCRdb lists each CDR3 protein once, without DNA. This table holds around 380,000 distinct CDR3 sequences. The material sequenced was blood T cells: a sorted CD56 or NKG2C T cell subset, CD4+ or CD8+ T cells, or bulk PBMC T cells (not recorded which). The origin of the receptors is a woman between 45 and 60 years old in good health.

The rearrangement uses TRBV15 and TRBJ2-3; TCRdb proposes TRBD1, but this gene call is untestable without DNA. The CDR3 is 14 residues long. Germline V lookup: CDR1 LNHNV, CDR2 YYDKDF (reference sequence). The CDR3 loop is CATSRGGLEDTQYF.

V is TRBV4-1 and J is TRBJ2-7; TCRdb's D call of TRBD1 is untestable without DNA. In germline, CDR1 is MGHRA, CDR2 YSYEKL. The CDR3 sequence is 15 residues long. CDR3 loop: CASSSRGATRYEQYF.

V usage is TRBV20-1 and J usage is TRBJ2-1. The CDR3 is 15 amino acids. Germline-derived CDR1 and CDR2 are DFQATT and SNEGSKA (reference sequence). The CDR3 is CSARDLGTPINEQFF.

The chain uses TRBV27 and TRBJ2-2; TCRdb's D call, TRBD2, is unchecked because there is no DNA. This CDR3 region has 16 residues. The germline gives CDR1 MNHEY, CDR2 SMNVEV (reference sequence). Here the CDR3 reads CASSSILAGAPGELFF.

This chain connects TRBV3-1 to TRBJ2-7; no DNA is available, so the TRBD2 call from TCRdb remains unchecked. The germline V gene encodes CDR1 LGHDT and CDR2 YNNKEL (reference sequence). The CDR3 length is 13 residues. CDR3 protein: CASRLGASSEQYF.

The chain recombines TRBV12-3 or TRBV12-4 with TRBJ2-2; the D call from TCRdb, TRBD1, cannot be confirmed without DNA. The CDR3 loop spans 16 amino acids. The CDR3 reads CASSSVGGYLAGELFF.

This chain uses TRBV25-1 with TRBJ2-5; TCRdb's assignment of TRBD1 cannot be checked, as there is no DNA. The CDR3 covers 15 residues. Germline loops: CDR1 MGHDK, CDR2 SYGVNS. The CDR3 loop reads CASSTPRGVQETQYF.

This chain connects TRBV28 to TRBJ2-1; TCRdb gives TRBD1 as the D gene, but with no DNA this cannot be confirmed. The germline CDR1 and CDR2 sequences are MDHEN and SYDVKM. This CDR3 has 15 residues. This chain's CDR3 is CASSFLEGGNNEQFF.

The V call is TRBV15, the J call TRBJ1-5; TCRdb's D call of TRBD1 is untestable without DNA. Germline V lookup: CDR1 LNHNV, CDR2 YYDKDF (reference sequence). The CDR3 consists of 16 residues. CDR3 sequence: CATSTWGRGENQPQHF.

This chain joins TRBV20-1 and TRBJ1-2; TCRdb reports TRBD1, a call that lacks DNA to check it against. From germline, CDR1 is DFQATT and CDR2 SNEGSKA (reference sequence). The CDR3 is 13 residues long. CDR3 residues: CSATGQGDGGYTF.

The chain combines TRBV7-9 with TRBJ2-7; TCRdb's D call, TRBD1, is unchecked because there is no DNA. Germline lookup yields CDR1 SEHNR and CDR2 FQNEAQ (reference sequence). The CDR3 extends over 15 amino acids. The CDR3 loop reads CASTSGREGAYEQYF.